The 32 T cell receptor beta chains presented below share a single source sample, sequenced in a study of T-cell memory formation after mild COVID-19. TCRdb ran MiXCR on the 5' RACE reads and lists one entry per CDR3 protein. Found here are about 180,000 distinct CDR3 sequences, around 15% of them singletons; the top ten hold roughly 1.9%. Sample: PBMCs or a T cell subset sorted from them (not recorded which). The receptor set was obtained from an adult woman who had mild COVID-19 (a few samples of this study predate the infection). Cell type and time point are not known.

Only a few counts were recorded for this clonotype. The rearrangement uses TRBV27 and TRBJ2-7; 7 positions match TRBD1. The CDR3 covers 15 residues. With 4 bases clipped from V and 3 bases from J, the junction kept 9 bases outside the gene matches. Per the germline V gene, CDR1 is MNHEY and CDR2 is SMNVEV (reference sequence). CDR3 sequence: CASSSPGTAHYEQYF. In DNA form, the CDR3 reads TGTGCCAGCAGTTCCCCCGGGACAGCGCACTACGAGCAGTACTTC.

The chain is built from TRBV7-2 and TRBJ2-7; 8 bases agree with TRBD1. The CDR3 runs 15 residues. Germline V CDR1 and CDR2: SGHTA, FQGNSA. V dropped 0 bases and J dropped 5; count of bases not matched to a gene: 6. The CDR3 coding sequence is TGTGCCAGCAGCTTAGCTTGGACAGGGCGAAACGAGCAGTACTTC. It is translated as CASSLAWTGRNEQYF.

The rearrangement uses TRBV29-1 and TRBJ2-3, with TRBD2 identical over 9 bases. The ends lost 7 bases at V and 5 bases at J; junction bases unmatched: 19. Germline loops: CDR1 SQVTM, CDR2 ANQGSEA. The CDR3 is 17 residues long. In DNA form, the CDR3 reads TGCAGCGCCGTGGCCCACTCCGCGGGGGGGCAGGGAGATACGCAGTATTTT. It encodes CSAVAHSAGGQGDTQYF.

V and J are TRBV20-1 and TRBJ1-6; TRBD1 might be the D (5 bases). Germline lookup yields CDR1 DFQATT and CDR2 SNEGSKA (reference sequence). The CDR3 extends over 13 amino acids. Between the trimmed V and J ends, which lost 3 bases and 5 bases, there was a span of 8 bases. CDR3 DNA sequence: TGCAGTGCTAGGGGGGTAAATAATTCACCCCTCCACTTT. It encodes CSARGVNNSPLHF.

This clonotype was recorded once. The chain has TRBV6-1 and TRBJ2-4; TRBD1 matches 9 bases. The germline V gene has CDR1 MNHNS and CDR2 SASEGT. CDR3 size: 15 residues. J lost 7 bases, V lost 3 bases, and 7 bases had no gene match. CDR3 DNA sequence: TGTGCCAGCAGTGAGATCGGGACAGGGTCGAACATTCAGTACTTC. Its protein is CASSEIGTGSNIQYF.

V gene TRBV5-1 combines with J gene TRBJ2-3, with D hard to call. The V and J ends lost 5 bases and 5 bases respectively, with 15 bases between them. The CDR3 length is 14 residues. The germline V gene encodes CDR1 SGHRS and CDR2 YFSETQ. The CDR3 spells CASSTTTPGDTQYF. The DNA for the CDR3 is TGCGCCAGCAGTACTACGACGCCGGGAGATACGCAGTATTTT.

This clonotype was detected only once. The chain joins TRBV2 to TRBJ1-3, with 8 bases that match TRBD1. CDR3 length equals 18 residues. V lost 2 bases and J lost 3; bases outside the gene matches: 12. Germline CDR1 is SNHLY and CDR2 is FYNNEI. The CDR3 protein is CASSEIGARGRSGNTIYF. The CDR3 coding sequence is TGTGCCAGCAGTGAAATAGGCGCCAGGGGGCGAAGTGGAAACACCATATATTTT. Combining the CDR3 with reference TRBV2 and TRBJ1-3 gives the whole variable domain EPEVTQTPSHQVTQMGQEVILRCVPISNHLYFYWYRQILGQKVEFLVSFYNNEISEKSEIFDDQFSVERPDGSNFTLKIRSTKLEDSAMYFCASSEIGARGRSGNTIYFGEGSWLTVV.

This clonotype showed up just a few times. The rearrangement links TRBV19 to TRBJ2-7; 7 nucleotides align to TRBD1. The germline V gene encodes CDR1 LNHDA and CDR2 SQIVND (reference sequence). The CDR3 sequence is 16 residues long. J was trimmed by 2 bases and V by 5 bases; bases with no gene match: 12. CDR3 sequence (DNA): TGTGCCAGTAGTCCACAGGGGAAGACTTTTGCCTACGAGCAGTACTTC. Its translation: CASSPQGKTFAYEQYF.

This clonotype appeared a few times. V and J are TRBV11-2 and TRBJ2-7, with D possibly being TRBD2 (6 bases). This CDR3 has 15 amino acids. Trimming cost V 4 bases and J 0 bases, with 13 bases left between them. CDR1 is SGHAT, CDR2 FQNNGV, per germline. The CDR3 DNA reads as TGTGCCAGCAGCTCCTCGGGCGGGGACTCCTACGAGCAGTACTTC. Translation: CASSSSGGDSYEQYF.

This clonotype came up a few times. V usage is TRBV7-6 and J usage is TRBJ2-5, with D possibly being TRBD1 (6 bases). V dropped 2 bases and J dropped 2 bases, with 15 bases sitting between them. CDR3 length: 16 amino acids. Germline V lookup: CDR1 SGHVS, CDR2 FNYEAQ. The CDR3 nucleotides read TGTGCCAGCAGCTTACCCTACAGGGCAGATCAAGAGACCCAGTACTTC. Its translation: CASSLPYRADQETQYF.

This clonotype occurred many times. The chain recombines TRBV12-3 or TRBV12-4 with TRBJ1-1, with 11 bases lining up with TRBD1. V was clipped by 6 bases and J by 0 bases; unmatched bases: 6. The CDR3 is 16 residues long. The CDR3 loop reads CASRHGQGALNTEAFF. For the CDR3, the DNA is TGTGCCAGCAGACACGGACAGGGGGCGTTGAACACTGAAGCTTTCTTT.

This sequence joins TRBV19 and TRBJ1-5; 7 bases agree with TRBD1. Germline CDR1 reads LNHDA; CDR2 reads SQIVND (reference sequence). The ends lost 6 bases at V and 6 bases at J; junction bases unmatched: 8. The CDR3 loop spans 14 amino acids. The CDR3 DNA is TGTGCCAGTAGCGCCGACAGGGTCACTCAGCCCCAGCATTTT. Residues: CASSADRVTQPQHF. The whole variable domain, filled in from reference TRBV19 and TRBJ1-5, reads DGGITQSPKYLFRKEGQNVTLSCEQNLNHDAMYWYRQDPGQGLRLIYYSQIVNDFQKGDIAEGYSVSREKKESFPLTVTSAQKNPTAFYLCASSADRVTQPQHFGDGTRLSIL.

V usage is TRBV30 and J usage is TRBJ2-1; D is unresolved. The germline CDR1 and CDR2 sequences are GTSNPN and SVGIG (reference sequence). This CDR3 has 12 residues. Trimming left V 7 bases short and J 9 bases short, with 16 bases between. CDR3 loop: CASSGSRGEQFF. The CDR3 DNA reads TGTGCCTCCTCCGGGTCCCGTGGTGAGCAGTTCTTC.

This clonotype has at least ten counts. The chain combines TRBV7-3 with TRBJ2-3; 7 bases match TRBD2. The length of the CDR3 is 16 residues. The J segment lost 0 bases and the V segment lost 5 bases, leaving 8 bases of the junction unmatched. CDR1 and CDR2 from the germline V gene are SGHTA and FQGTGA. In DNA form, the CDR3 reads TGTGCCAGCAGCCCGGGACTAACCAGAAGCACAGATACGCAGTATTTT. Its translation: CASSPGLTRSTDTQYF.

This clonotype appeared once. This chain joins TRBV5-1 and TRBJ1-1; D might be TRBD1 (5 bases). The CDR3 covers 14 residues. The germline CDR1 and CDR2 sequences are SGHRS and YFSETQ. The germline V and J ends were trimmed by 5 bases and 4 bases, with 15 bases remaining between them. CDR3 sequence reads: CASRSREGGTEAFF. CDR3 coding DNA: TGCGCCAGCAGGTCCAGGGAGGGAGGCACTGAAGCTTTCTTT.

The sample holds a few counts of this clonotype. The chain is built from TRBV7-6 and TRBJ1-6; D possibly corresponds to TRBD1 (6 bases). The germline V gene has CDR1 SGHVS and CDR2 FNYEAQ. The V and J ends lost 0 bases and 8 bases respectively, with 14 bases between them. The CDR3 contains 16 residues. The chain's CDR3 is CASSLANRGAHSPLHF. For the CDR3, the DNA is TGTGCCAGCAGCTTAGCGAATCGGGGGGCGCATTCACCCCTCCACTTT.

The rearrangement joins TRBV6-5 to TRBJ2-2, with a weak D call TRBD2 (6 bases). Germline V gene sequence: CDR1 MNHEY, CDR2 SVGAGI. This CDR3 has 15 residues. Trimming removed 2 bases from V and 4 bases from J, with 11 bases in between. In DNA form, the CDR3 reads TGTGCCAGCAGTTACGGAGGGGTTATCACCGGGGAGCTGTTTTTT. It codes for CASSYGGVITGELFF.

This clonotype came up a few times. The J gene is TRBJ2-4, the V gene TRBV4-2; the D call may be TRBD1 or TRBD2 (5 bases each). The germline V gene encodes CDR1 LGHNA and CDR2 YNFKEQ. The CDR3 totals 17 residues. V lost 0 bases, J lost 6 bases, and 18 bases lay in between. This CDR3 is CASSQDGGLLGTNIQYF. Written as DNA, the CDR3 is TGTGCCAGCAGCCAAGATGGGGGATTACTAGGGACAAACATTCAGTACTTC.

J is TRBJ2-7 and V is TRBV20-1; D call uncertain. Trimming pared 3 bases from V and 3 bases from J, leaving 12 bases between. Germline lookup yields CDR1 DFQATT and CDR2 SNEGSKA (reference sequence). CDR3 size: 13 residues. The CDR3 DNA reads TGCAGTGCTAGTAAGGCTGCCGGCTACGAGCAGTACTTC. Translated: CSASKAAGYEQYF.

The rearrangement joins TRBV12-3 or TRBV12-4 to TRBJ2-7; tentative D call: TRBD1 (6 bases). The CDR3 has 15 amino acids. Trimming pared 6 bases from V and 3 bases from J, leaving 18 bases between. In DNA, the CDR3 is TGTGCCAGCAGCCCTAACAGGGCTAGTCTCTACGAGCAGTACTTC. It translates to CASSPNRASLYEQYF.

CDR3 sequence: CATSDITRAQHF. The CDR3 bases are TGTGCCACCAGTGATATTACCCGGGCCCAGCATTTT. V gene TRBV24-1 combines with J gene TRBJ1-5; D is unclear. V was clipped by 3 bases and J by 11 bases, with 10 bases between them. Germline V lookup: CDR1 KGHDR, CDR2 SFDVKD. The CDR3 contains 12 residues.

The chain couples TRBV25-1 to TRBJ2-7; D gene unclear. The CDR3 consists of 14 residues. Trimming stripped 5 bases from V and 4 bases from J, with 15 bases between. CDR1 is MGHDK and CDR2 is SYGVNS in the germline V gene. DNA for the CDR3: TGTGCCAGCAGTTCGGCGGCCCTGGAGTACGAGCAGTACTTC. This encodes CASSSAALEYEQYF.

This clonotype appeared a few times. V usage is TRBV20-1 and J usage is TRBJ2-1, with D maybe TRBD1 (6 bases). The germline V gene has CDR1 DFQATT and CDR2 SNEGSKA (reference sequence). The CDR3 has 11 amino acids. V was clipped by 8 bases and J by 8 bases, with 13 bases between them. The CDR3 DNA is TGCAGTAAACTACAGGGCTATGAGCAGTTCTTC. Translation gives CSKLQGYEQFF.

This clonotype was picked up many times. J is TRBJ1-2 and V is TRBV10-3; the D gene is possibly TRBD1 (5 bases). Germline values: CDR1 ENHRY, CDR2 SYGVKD. The CDR3 consists of 16 residues. V lost 0 bases, J lost 4 bases, and 15 bases lay in between. The CDR3 loop reads CAISESRGRSTYGYTF. In nucleotides, the CDR3 is TGTGCCATCAGTGAGTCGAGGGGACGGAGCACCTATGGCTACACCTTC.

This clonotype was counted only a few times. The V and J genes are TRBV20-1 and TRBJ1-1; D not resolved. V was shortened by 1 base and J by 0 bases, with 12 bases between the two germline ends. The CDR3 runs to 15 residues. Per the germline V gene, CDR1 is DFQATT and CDR2 is SNEGSKA (reference sequence). The CDR3 is CSARAQLTMNTEAFF. Here the CDR3 DNA reads TGCAGTGCTAGAGCACAGCTAACGATGAACACTGAAGCTTTCTTT.

This clonotype has only a few counts. V and J are TRBV29-1 and TRBJ1-1; no clear D gene. The CDR3 runs 13 residues. CDR1 is SQVTM and CDR2 is ANQGSEA in the germline V gene. Trimming left V 3 bases short and J 5 bases short, with 13 bases between. Here the CDR3 reads CSVDLGRETEAFF. CDR3 nucleotides: TGCAGCGTTGATTTGGGGAGGGAGACTGAAGCTTTCTTT.

V gene TRBV18 combines with J gene TRBJ2-3, with D uncertain. Trimming removed 3 bases at V and 1 base at J, with 8 bases between. Germline loops: CDR1 KGHSH, CDR2 LQKENI. CDR3 length: 14 residues. The CDR3 region is CASSPGFGTDTQYF. The CDR3 DNA follows: TGTGCCAGCTCACCCGGCTTCGGCACAGATACGCAGTATTTT. The whole variable domain, filled in from reference TRBV18 and TRBJ2-3, reads NAGVMQNPRHLVRRRGQEARLRCSPMKGHSHVYWYRQLPEEGLKFMVYLQKENIIDESGMPKERFSAEFPKEGPSILRIQQVVRGDSAAYFCASSPGFGTDTQYFGPGTRLTVL.

J is TRBJ2-7 and V is TRBV12-3 or TRBV12-4; perhaps TRBD1 as D (6 bases). Trimming stripped 6 bases from V and 3 bases from J, with 15 bases between. The CDR3 length is 14 residues. The CDR3: CASSPGTSFYEQYF. Here the CDR3 DNA reads TGTGCCAGCAGCCCCGGGACATCTTTCTACGAGCAGTACTTC.

This clonotype has only a few counts. The V gene is TRBV20-1, the J gene TRBJ2-4; D gene uncertain. V lost 6 bases to trimming and J lost 2 bases, with 17 bases between them. CDR1 and CDR2 from the germline V gene are DFQATT and SNEGSKA (reference sequence). The CDR3 loop spans 15 amino acids. In nucleotides, the CDR3 is TGCAGTGCCCATAGGGTTGTGGGAACCAAAAACATTCAGTACTTC. Protein sequence: CSAHRVVGTKNIQYF.

This clonotype appeared a few times. The genes are TRBV6-6 and TRBJ1-2, with D hard to call. The CDR3 contains 13 residues. The germline gives CDR1 MNHNY, CDR2 SVGAGI (reference sequence). V shed 5 bases and J shed 2 bases, with 9 bases lying between them. The CDR3 DNA is TGTGCCAGCAGTGCGGGCGGGAACTATGGCTACACCTTC. Protein sequence: CASSAGGNYGYTF.

There are a few counts of this clonotype. The chain combines TRBV5-1 with TRBJ1-3, with a weak D call TRBD1 (5 bases). This CDR3 comprises 18 residues. V dropped 5 bases and J dropped 0 bases, with 21 bases sitting between them. Germline CDR1 is SGHRS and CDR2 is YFSETQ. The CDR3 DNA is TGCGCCAGCAGTAGAGAGGCCGGGACCGCGAGCTCTGGAAACACCATATATTTT. This codes for CASSREAGTASSGNTIYF.

By its share, this clonotype is medium-sized. V gene TRBV6-6 combines with J gene TRBJ2-1, with D uncertain. V dropped 2 bases and J dropped 0 bases, with 8 bases sitting between them. This CDR3 contains 15 residues. Germline V lookup: CDR1 MNHNY, CDR2 SVGAGI (reference sequence). CDR3 amino acids: CASSYEASSYNEQFF. CDR3 coding DNA: TGTGCCAGCAGTTACGAGGCGAGCTCCTACAATGAGCAGTTCTTC.